The 25 T cell receptor beta chains listed next were all sequenced from one sample in a study of T cells in Graves' hyperthyroidism and ophthalmopathy. Amplified TCR beta CDR3 regions derived from RNA transcripts. First-round RT-PCR with HTBI primers amplified the TCR CDR3 region. TCRdb processed the multiplex PCR reads anew with MiXCR; each CDR3 protein has one entry. This table has about 350,000 distinct CDR3 sequences, 15% to 20% appearing once. The sample was blood. The receptors originated from a woman aged 35 to 49 with Graves' ophthalmopathy.

This clonotype was seen many times. The chain employs TRBV12-3 or TRBV12-4 and TRBJ1-1, with D unresolved. Trimming removed 6 bases from V and 5 bases from J, with 10 bases in between. The CDR3 runs 12 residues. In DNA, the CDR3 is TGTGCCAGCAGACGGATGCGGACTGAAGCTTTCTTT. It specifies CASRRMRTEAFF.

This clonotype was detected many times. This chain links TRBV15 with TRBJ1-2, with 8 bases aligning to TRBD1. This CDR3 has 15 residues. Germline loops: CDR1 LNHNV, CDR2 YYDKDF (reference sequence). Trimming cost V 3 bases and J 8 bases; bases outside gene matches: 11. CDR3 DNA sequence: TGTGCCACCAGCAGGGAACAGGGGGGATTCTTCGGCTACACCTTC. Amino acid sequence: CATSREQGGFFGYTF.

This clonotype was detected ten times or more. The genes are TRBV28 and TRBJ1-1; possibly TRBD1 for D (5 bases). V lost 3 bases and J lost 1, with 12 bases in between. This CDR3 has 15 amino acids. Germline V gene data show CDR1 as MDHEN and CDR2 as SYDVKM. In DNA, the CDR3 is TGTGCCAGCAGTTTCCCTTCCCAGGGGAACACTGAAGCTTTCTTT. Translated: CASSFPSQGNTEAFF.

This clonotype has only one observation. J is TRBJ2-7 and V is TRBV6-2 or TRBV6-3; D is perhaps TRBD2 (5 bases). The V and J ends lost 6 bases and 4 bases respectively, with 13 bases between them. This CDR3 comprises 13 residues. Per germline, CDR1 MNHEY and CDR2 SVGEGT. As DNA, the CDR3 is TGTGCCAGCAGCGACCCCGGGATTTACGAGCAGTACTTC. Translation gives CASSDPGIYEQYF.

This clonotype was detected only a few times. The gene calls are TRBV12-3 or TRBV12-4 and TRBJ2-7, with a weak D call TRBD1 (6 bases). The CDR3 consists of 14 residues. With 6 bases removed from V and 3 bases from J, the gap between germline ends came to 15 bases. CDR3 nucleotide sequence: TGTGCCAGCAGCTACGGACAGACTCACTACGAGCAGTACTTC. It codes for CASSYGQTHYEQYF.

This clonotype was detected ten times or more. The rearrangement uses TRBV28 and TRBJ2-3; D ambiguous. Germline CDR1 is MDHEN and CDR2 is SYDVKM. V dropped 4 bases and J dropped 5 bases, with 13 bases sitting between them. The CDR3 is 14 amino acids. CDR3 nucleotide sequence: TGTGCCAGCAGTTCGCCGCACTTGGGAGATACGCAGTATTTT. Amino acids: CASSSPHLGDTQYF.

This clonotype was found many times. The V and J genes are TRBV24-1 and TRBJ2-2; maybe TRBD2 (6 bases). CDR3 length equals 13 residues. Trimming stripped 7 bases from V and 6 bases from J, with 11 bases between. The germline gives CDR1 KGHDR, CDR2 SFDVKD. CDR3 nucleotide sequence: TGTGCCACCAGGAAGGCGGGGTCCGGGGAGCTGTTTTTT. This sequence encodes CATRKAGSGELFF.

This clonotype was seen many times. The chain uses TRBV5-1 and TRBJ1-1; 9 positions match TRBD1. Germline V gives CDR1 SGHRS, CDR2 YFSETQ. The CDR3 covers 14 residues. V lost 4 bases, J lost 1 base, and 2 bases stayed unmatched. The CDR3 spells CASSADRGNTEAFF. The CDR3 DNA sequence: TGCGCCAGCAGCGCGGACAGGGGGAACACTGAAGCTTTCTTT. The full variable domain, rest sourced from reference TRBV5-1 and TRBJ1-1, is KAGVTQTPRYLIKTRGQQVTLSCSPISGHRSVSWYQQTPGQGLQFLFEYFSETQRNKGNFPGRFSGRQFSNSRSEMNVSTLELGDSALYLCASSADRGNTEAFFGQGTRLTVV.

The V and J genes are TRBV30 and TRBJ2-1, with 9 bases lining up with TRBD2. Germline V gives CDR1 GTSNPN, CDR2 SVGIG (reference sequence). This CDR3 region has 14 residues. The trim removed 2 bases at V and 4 bases at J, leaving 3 bases unmatched. The DNA for the CDR3 is TGTGCCTGGAGTATGGGACTAGCTTACAATGAGCAGTTCTTC. Encoded protein: CAWSMGLAYNEQFF.

This chain links TRBV6-1 with TRBJ2-2; 14 nucleotides agree with TRBD2. The CDR3 sequence is 15 residues long. After removal of 6 bases from V and 8 bases from J, the junction contained 5 bases not matched to a gene. Germline lookup yields CDR1 MNHNS and CDR2 SASEGT. The CDR3 sequence: CASSVGLAGVGELFF. The CDR3 nucleotides read TGTGCCAGCAGCGTGGGACTAGCGGGAGTGGGGGAGCTGTTTTTT.

The sample holds many counts of this clonotype. The CDR3 protein is CASSSPSSGSSYEQYF. CDR3 bases: TGTGCCAGCAGTTCCCCTAGCTCCGGTAGCTCCTACGAGCAGTACTTC. The rearrangement joins TRBV28 to TRBJ2-7, with TRBD2 as a possible D gene (5 bases). CDR1 MDHEN and CDR2 SYDVKM come from the germline V gene. CDR3 size: 16 residues. Trimming removed 4 bases from V and 0 bases from J, with 16 bases in between.

This clonotype was detected ten times or more. The chain carries TRBV27 and TRBJ1-2; no clear D gene. The CDR3 runs 14 residues. Germline CDR1 reads MNHEY; CDR2 reads SMNVEV (reference sequence). Trimming took off 6 bases at V and 4 bases at J, with 15 bases between the two ends. Here the CDR3 reads CASSIKQAVYGYTF. CDR3 bases: TGTGCCAGCAGCATCAAGCAGGCCGTCTATGGCTACACCTTC.

This clonotype showed up many times. The J gene is TRBJ1-1, the V gene TRBV19; no clear D. The V gene's germline CDR1 is LNHDA and CDR2 SQIVND (reference sequence). The CDR3 consists of 15 residues. V lost 4 bases to trimming and J lost 0 bases, with 12 bases between them. CDR3 protein: CASSREVPMNTEAFF. The CDR3 nucleotides are TGTGCCAGTAGTAGGGAGGTCCCCATGAACACTGAAGCTTTCTTT.

This clonotype was picked up many times. J is TRBJ2-5 and V is TRBV12-3 or TRBV12-4; TRBD2 agrees at 11 bases. J lost 2 bases, V lost 5 bases, and 4 bases had no gene match. The CDR3 consists of 15 residues. This CDR3 is CASSGLAGPQETQYF. CDR3 in DNA: TGTGCCAGCAGTGGACTAGCGGGTCCTCAAGAGACCCAGTACTTC.

This clonotype was seen repeatedly, ten times or more. V and J are TRBV5-5 and TRBJ1-1; D is unclear. In germline, CDR1 is SGHKS, CDR2 YYEKEE (reference sequence). The V and J ends lost 1 base and 1 base respectively, with 14 bases between them. The CDR3 is 16 amino acids. CDR3 nucleotides: TGTGCCAGCAGCTTGTTTTTCGGAAACACGAACACTGAAGCTTTCTTT. Amino acid sequence: CASSLFFGNTNTEAFF.

The chain is built from TRBV27 and TRBJ1-2; weak D call: TRBD1 (6 bases). V was pared by 3 bases and J by 5 bases, with 13 bases between. Germline CDR1 reads MNHEY; CDR2 reads SMNVEV (reference sequence). This CDR3 spans 14 amino acids. The CDR3 is CASSFLGGRYGYTF. CDR3 bases: TGTGCCAGCAGTTTTCTCGGGGGGCGTTATGGCTACACCTTC.

The sample holds many counts of this clonotype. CDR3 residues: CASSSQPGGTEAFF. In nucleotides, the CDR3 is TGTGCCAGCAGCTCCCAGCCAGGCGGCACTGAAGCTTTCTTT. The J gene is TRBJ1-1, the V gene TRBV7-6; D gene uncertain. Germline lookup yields CDR1 SGHVS and CDR2 FNYEAQ. V lost 4 bases, J lost 4 bases, and 13 bases lay in between. CDR3 length: 14 amino acids.

This clonotype was observed many times. The J gene is TRBJ1-5, the V gene TRBV2, with D possibly being TRBD1 (5 bases). With 8 bases removed from V and 1 base from J, the gap between germline ends came to 12 bases. Germline CDR1 and CDR2: SNHLY and FYNNEI. The CDR3 is 14 amino acids. The DNA of the CDR3 is TGTGCCAGCGGGGCGGACGGGAGCAATCAGCCCCAGCATTTT. This sequence encodes CASGADGSNQPQHF.

This clonotype was observed at least ten times. This may come from a read error, since a much larger clone is one base off. The chain is built from TRBV12-3 or TRBV12-4 and TRBJ1-2; the D is unclear. V lost 3 bases and J 2 bases, leaving 13 bases between the germline ends. This CDR3 is 15 amino acids long. The CDR3 DNA sequence: TGTGCCAGCAGTTTTGAGAGAGGTGCGAACTATGGCTACACCTTC. Encoded protein: CASSFERGANYGYTF.

This clonotype has at least ten counts. The chain recombines TRBV28 with TRBJ2-4, with 9 bases matching TRBD2. The CDR3 extends over 17 amino acids. Per the germline V gene, CDR1 is MDHEN and CDR2 is SYDVKM. After removal of 7 bases from V and 0 bases from J, the junction contained 10 bases not matched to a gene. DNA of the CDR3: TGTGCCAGCATCGGACTAGCGACTACAATAGCCAAAAACATTCAGTACTTC. It is translated as CASIGLATTIAKNIQYF.

This clonotype was observed at least ten times. The chain joins TRBV28 to TRBJ2-5, with 7 bases matching TRBD1. Germline V gives CDR1 MDHEN, CDR2 SYDVKM. V trimming: 5 bases; J trimming: 1 base; junction bases outside the gene matches: 1. The CDR3 is 13 residues long. The CDR3, as DNA: TGTGCCAGCAGTCGGGACAGCCAAGAGACCCAGTACTTC. Amino acid sequence: CASSRDSQETQYF.

This clonotype occurred many times. V is TRBV6-5 and J is TRBJ1-6, with 8 bases that match TRBD1. Germline V gene data show CDR1 as MNHEY and CDR2 as SVGAGI. V trimming: 2 bases; J trimming: 9 bases; junction bases outside the gene matches: 6. This CDR3 contains 15 residues. The DNA for the CDR3 is TGTGCCAGCAGTTACGGAGCAGGGGGCCCTTCACCCCTCCACTTT. Its protein is CASSYGAGGPSPLHF.

Worth noting for this clonotype: At one end, the junction sequence differs from germline, possibly due to a read error. The chain is built from TRBV6-1 and TRBJ1-5; no clear D. Germline V gene lookup returns CDR1 MNHNS and CDR2 SASEGT. This CDR3 is built from 13 residues. The CDR3: CASNEGSNQPQHF. As DNA, the CDR3 is TGTGCCAGCAATGAAGGGAGCAATCAGCCCCAGCATTTT.

The rearrangement uses TRBV3-1 and TRBJ2-2; tentatively, D is TRBD1 (5 bases). The CDR3 runs 17 residues. CDR1 is LGHDT and CDR2 is YNNKEL in the germline V gene (reference sequence). The V gene lost 4 bases and the J gene lost 2 bases, with 17 bases spanning the gap. CDR3 protein: CASSPPPDKRNTGELFF. The CDR3 bases are TGTGCCAGCAGCCCCCCGCCGGACAAGCGTAACACCGGGGAGCTGTTTTTT.

This clonotype was seen only a few times. J is TRBJ1-2 and V is TRBV12-3 or TRBV12-4; no firm D call. The CDR3 consists of 14 residues. Trimming stripped 3 bases from V and 8 bases from J, with 16 bases between. The CDR3 bases are TGTGCCAGCAGTTTGACTGACAAAAAAGGGGGCTACACCTTC. Translating it yields CASSLTDKKGGYTF.